This TCR beta chain was identified during a study of vaccination effects on CD4 cells after COVID-19. Background on the study: Post-vaccine sampling occurred a median 72 days after the second dose. Study results and limitations: Long after vaccination, the clones induced by infection and by vaccine shrank markedly in size.

CD4+ T cells specific for antigen were expanded with viral peptide pools by the ViraFEST assay before sequencing. With 10 to 11 days of culture completed, CD4+ T cells were isolated. It was two doses of either the BNT162b2 or mRNA-1273 vaccine that participants received. Vaccinees lacked prior SARS-CoV-2 infection and tested negative for nucleocapsid antibodies. Cells had half their medium changed to IL-2 medium on days 3 and 7. The data were produced by immunoSEQ multiplex PCR, yet TCRdb's version contains in-frame clones alone and is incomplete. The sample lists more than 35,000 clones, 70% to 85% occurring once. As regards this clone: Antigen: not known.

The receptor comes from a human donor who received a COVID-19 vaccine. Some clones in this sample may be carry-over from other donors' samples. The source was CD4+ T cells from PBMCs cultured with HCoV-NL63 spike peptides, collected after COVID-19 vaccination.

CDR3 in DNA: TGCGCCAGCAGCTTGGGAGGTTGGGTGAACACCGGGGAGCTGTTTTTT. Protein: CASSLGGWVNTGELFF. V gene TRBV5-1 combines with J gene TRBJ2-2; no definite D call. The CDR3 has 16 residues. The germline V gene encodes CDR1 SGHRS and CDR2 YFSETQ. The V and J ends lost 0 bases and 1 base respectively, with 10 bases between them. The full variable domain, completed using reference TRBV5-1 and TRBJ2-2, is KAGVTQTPRYLIKTRGQQVTLSCSPISGHRSVSWYQQTPGQGLQFLFEYFSETQRNKGNFPGRFSGRQFSNSRSEMNVSTLELGDSALYLCASSLGGWVNTGELFFGEGSRLTVL.